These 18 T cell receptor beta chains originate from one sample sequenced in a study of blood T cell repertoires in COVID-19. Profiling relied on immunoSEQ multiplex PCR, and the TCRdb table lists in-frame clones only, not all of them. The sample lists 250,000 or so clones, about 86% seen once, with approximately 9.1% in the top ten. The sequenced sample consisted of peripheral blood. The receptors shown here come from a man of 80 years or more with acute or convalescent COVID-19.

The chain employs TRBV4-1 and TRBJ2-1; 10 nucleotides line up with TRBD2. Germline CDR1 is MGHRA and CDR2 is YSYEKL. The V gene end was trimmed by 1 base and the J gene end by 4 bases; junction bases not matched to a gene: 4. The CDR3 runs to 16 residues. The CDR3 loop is CASSQAGTSVYNEQFF. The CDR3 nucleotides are TGCGCCAGCAGCCAAGCCGGGACTAGCGTATACAATGAGCAGTTCTTC.

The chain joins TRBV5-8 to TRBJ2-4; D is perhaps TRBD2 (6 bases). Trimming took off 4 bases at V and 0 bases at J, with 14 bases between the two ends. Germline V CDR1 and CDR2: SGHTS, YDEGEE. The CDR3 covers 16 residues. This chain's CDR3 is CASSRGGSLAKNIQYF. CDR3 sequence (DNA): TGTGCCAGCAGCCGTGGGGGGTCTCTAGCCAAAAACATTCAGTACTTC.

The CDR3 region has the DNA TGCGCCAGCAGCCAAGGACTAGCTGGCTCCTACGAGCAGTACTTC. Residues: CASSQGLAGSYEQYF. V is TRBV4-1 and J is TRBJ2-7; 7 positions agree with TRBD2. The CDR3 is 15 residues long. V gave up 1 base and J gave up 0 bases; unmatched junction bases: 3. CDR1 MGHRA and CDR2 YSYEKL come from the germline V gene.

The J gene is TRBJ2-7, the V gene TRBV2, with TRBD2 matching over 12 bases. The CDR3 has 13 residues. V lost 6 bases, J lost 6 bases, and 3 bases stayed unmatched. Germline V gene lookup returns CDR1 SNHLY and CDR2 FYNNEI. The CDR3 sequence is CASRPGLAGEQYF. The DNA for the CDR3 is TGTGCCAGCAGACCGGGACTAGCGGGCGAGCAGTACTTC.

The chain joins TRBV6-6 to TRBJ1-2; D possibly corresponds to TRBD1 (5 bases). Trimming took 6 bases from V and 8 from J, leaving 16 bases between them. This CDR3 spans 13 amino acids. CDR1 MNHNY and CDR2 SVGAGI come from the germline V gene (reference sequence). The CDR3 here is CASSPGTPEGYTF. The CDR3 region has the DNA TGTGCCAGCAGCCCTGGGACTCCAGAGGGCTACACCTTC.

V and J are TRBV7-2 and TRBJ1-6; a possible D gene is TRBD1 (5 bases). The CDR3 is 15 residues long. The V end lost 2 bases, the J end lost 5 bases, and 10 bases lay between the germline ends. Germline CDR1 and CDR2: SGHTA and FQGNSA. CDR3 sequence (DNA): TGTGCCAGCAGCTTAATGCTAGGGGATAATTCACCCCTCCACTTT. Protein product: CASSLMLGDNSPLHF.

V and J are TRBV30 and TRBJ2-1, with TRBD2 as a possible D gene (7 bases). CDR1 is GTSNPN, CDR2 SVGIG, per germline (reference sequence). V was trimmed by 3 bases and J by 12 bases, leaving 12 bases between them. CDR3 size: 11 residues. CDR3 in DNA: TGTGCCTGGAGCGGGGGGCGGGCGCAGTTCTTC. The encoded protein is CAWSGGRAQFF. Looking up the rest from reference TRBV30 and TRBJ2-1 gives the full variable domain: SQTIHQWPATLVQPVGSPLSLECTVEGTSNPNLYWYRQAAGRGLQLLFYSVGIGQISSEVPQNLSASRPQDRQFILSSKKLLLSDSGFYLCAWSGGRAQFFGPGTRLTVL.

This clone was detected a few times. The CDR3 is CSASGYTF. CDR3 nucleotides: TGCAGTGCAAGCGGCTACACCTTC. This chain connects TRBV20-1 to TRBJ1-2; D unclear. Trimming removed 6 bases from V and 8 bases from J, with 4 bases in between. Germline CDR1 DFQATT, CDR2 SNEGSKA (reference sequence). This CDR3 has 8 residues.

The CDR3 loop is CASSQEGQGVDEQFF. The CDR3, as DNA: TGTGCCAGCAGCCAAGAGGGACAGGGGGTCGATGAGCAGTTCTTC. The chain recombines TRBV3-1 (or the pseudogene TRBV3-2) with TRBJ2-1; 11 bases fit TRBD1. CDR1 LGHDT and CDR2 YNNKEL come from the germline V gene (reference sequence). There are 15 residues in the CDR3. Losses at the gene ends were 0 bases for V and 8 bases for J; bases not matched to a gene: 3.

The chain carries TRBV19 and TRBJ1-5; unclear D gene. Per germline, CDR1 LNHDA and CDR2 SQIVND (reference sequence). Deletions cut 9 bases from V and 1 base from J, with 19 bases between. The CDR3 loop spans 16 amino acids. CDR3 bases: TGTGCCAGCCGCCCCGGGCGGGGAGGGAGCAATCAGCCCCAGCATTTT. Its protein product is CASRPGRGGSNQPQHF.

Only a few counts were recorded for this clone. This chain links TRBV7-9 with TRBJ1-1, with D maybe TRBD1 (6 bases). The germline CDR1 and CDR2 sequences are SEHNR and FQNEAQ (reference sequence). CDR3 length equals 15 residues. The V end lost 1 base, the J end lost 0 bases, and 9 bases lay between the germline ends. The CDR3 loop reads CASSLDAGVNTEAFF. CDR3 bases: TGTGCCAGCAGCTTAGATGCAGGGGTGAACACTGAAGCTTTCTTT.

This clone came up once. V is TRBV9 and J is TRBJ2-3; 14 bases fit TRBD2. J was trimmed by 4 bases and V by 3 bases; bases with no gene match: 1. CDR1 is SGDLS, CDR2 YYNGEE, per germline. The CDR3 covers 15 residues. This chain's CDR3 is CASSETSGRADTQYF. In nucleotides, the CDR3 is TGTGCCAGCAGCGAGACTAGCGGGAGGGCAGATACGCAGTATTTT.

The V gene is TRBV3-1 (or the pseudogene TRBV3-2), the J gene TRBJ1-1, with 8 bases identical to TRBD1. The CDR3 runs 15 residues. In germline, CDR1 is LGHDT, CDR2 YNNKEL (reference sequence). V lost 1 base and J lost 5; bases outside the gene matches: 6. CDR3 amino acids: CASSQGTGGRTEAFF. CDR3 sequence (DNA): TGTGCCAGCAGCCAAGGTACAGGGGGGAGAACTGAAGCTTTCTTT.

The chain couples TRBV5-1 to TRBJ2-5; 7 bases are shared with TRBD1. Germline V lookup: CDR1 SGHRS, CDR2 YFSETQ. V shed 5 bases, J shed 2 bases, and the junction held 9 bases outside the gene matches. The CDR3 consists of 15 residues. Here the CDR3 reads CASRRQGMGQETQYF. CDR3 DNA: TGCGCCAGCAGGCGACAGGGTATGGGACAAGAGACCCAGTACTTC.

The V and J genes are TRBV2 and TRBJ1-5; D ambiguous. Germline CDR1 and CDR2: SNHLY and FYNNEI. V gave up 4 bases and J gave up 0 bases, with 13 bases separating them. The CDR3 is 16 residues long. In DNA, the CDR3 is TGTGCCAGCAGTGGAGGGCAGTTGTATAGCAATCAGCCCCAGCATTTT. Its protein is CASSGGQLYSNQPQHF.

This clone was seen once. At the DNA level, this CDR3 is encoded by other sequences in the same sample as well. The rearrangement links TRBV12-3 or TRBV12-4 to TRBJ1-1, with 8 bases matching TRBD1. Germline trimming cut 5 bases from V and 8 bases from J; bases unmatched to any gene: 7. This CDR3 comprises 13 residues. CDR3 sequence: CASSPSGGREAFF. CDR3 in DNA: TGTGCCAGCAGTCCGTCAGGGGGCAGGGAAGCTTTCTTT.

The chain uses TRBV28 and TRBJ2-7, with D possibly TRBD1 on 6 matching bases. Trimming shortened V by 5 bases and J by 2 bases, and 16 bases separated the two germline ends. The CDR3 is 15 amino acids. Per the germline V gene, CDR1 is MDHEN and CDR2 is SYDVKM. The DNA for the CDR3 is TGTGCCAGCAGTCTACTGACAGGTTCTACCTACGAGCAGTACTTC. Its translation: CASSLLTGSTYEQYF.

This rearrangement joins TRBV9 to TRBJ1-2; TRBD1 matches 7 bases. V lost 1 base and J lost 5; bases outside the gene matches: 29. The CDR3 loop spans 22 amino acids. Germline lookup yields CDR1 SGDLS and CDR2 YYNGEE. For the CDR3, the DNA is TGTGCCAGCAGCGTACAGGGGGTAAGCTTGGCTCGGGGCACCGTGTTTTTTTATGGCTACACCTTC. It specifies CASSVQGVSLARGTVFFYGYTF.